Sequencing of this TCR beta chain was carried out in a study of CD8+ T cells in alopecia areata. The CDR3 has 17 residues. With 0 bases removed from V and 1 base from J, the gap between germline ends came to 13 bases. On this clone itself: The antigen is not known.

RNA extraction was followed by reverse transcription into cDNA, which acted as the sequencing template. Sequencing used immunoSEQ multiplex PCR; TCRdb keeps in-frame clones, though not all of them. The top ten clones hold 0.9% to 1% of a sample with about 160,000 clones, under 70% of them seen once. Overall study results and limits: More clonal than normal scalp was lesional scalp, particularly alopecia totalis/universalis.

Regarding treatment: oral pan-JAK inhibitor, 5-10 mg twice daily. The input for sequencing was CD4+ T cells sorted from blood, taken at week 4, from a patient treated with tofacitinib. The receptor was derived from a human donor with alopecia areata. This chain joins TRBV23-1 and TRBJ1-5; D possibly corresponds to TRBD1 (5 bases). TRBV23-1 has ORF status, its function being uncertain. CDR3 DNA: TGCGCCAGCAGTCAATCGACGGGGCTTAGAAGCAATCAGCCCCAGCATTTT. It translates to CASSQSTGLRSNQPQHF.